The TCR beta chain under discussion was sequenced for a study of T cell repertoires in cytomegalovirus infection. General study results and limits: Totalled public TCR beta family frequency picked out people who carried CMV plus the relevant HLA.

This clonotype was observed at least ten times. Its antigen is unknown. TCRdb reprocessed the reads with MiXCR, giving one entry per CDR3 protein. The sample records roughly 230,000 distinct CDR3 sequences, over 20% being singletons. There are 12 residues in the CDR3. Between the trimmed V and J ends, which lost 5 bases and 7 bases, there was a span of 11 bases. CDR1 and CDR2 from the germline V gene are SGHTA and FQGNSA. This rearrangement joins TRBV7-2 to TRBJ1-2; D is ambiguous. The sequenced sample was CD8+ T cells from PBMCs. The TCR originated in a human donor in good health (CMV status not recorded). Some clones in this sample may be carry-over from other donors' samples. In DNA, the CDR3 is TGTGCCAGCAGCCCGAGAGGAAGTGGCTACACCTTC. As protein: CASSPRGSGYTF.